This record looks at one TCR beta chain sequence and its context. What it binds is unknown. The sample originates from a study of OX40 agonist ivuxolimab in advanced cancers. Regarding the study as a whole: At doses 0.1 to 3.0 mg/kg, CD4+ and CD8+ clones expanded. Part of the nonresponder group also had normalized T-cell clonal expansion that was low. Compared with others, partial responders at 0.1-3.0 mg/kg displayed clonal expansion among the lowest.

Libraries were prepared by immunoSEQ multiplex PCR; TCRdb keeps only in-frame clonotypes and omits some of them. The sample contains over 85,000 clones, approximately 88% of which appear only once. CDR1 and CDR2 (germline): SNHLY, FYNNEI. The CDR3 has 15 amino acids. Losses at the gene ends were 1 base for V and 1 base for J; bases not matched to a gene: 4. Patients had blood sampled at baseline and again on cycle 4 day 1 and cycle 7 day 1. The sequences come from CD4+ or CD8+ T cells sorted from blood, collected in a trial of the OX40 agonist ivuxolimab. This chain connects TRBV2 to TRBJ2-7, with TRBD2 matching over 7 bases. This receptor was obtained from an adult with an advanced solid tumor such as melanoma, head and neck, liver or kidney cancer. CDR3 sequence (DNA): TGTGCCAGCAGTGAAGTGGGGGGGATTTCCTACGAGCAGTACTTC. Protein product: CASSEVGGISYEQYF. The whole variable domain, filled in from reference TRBV2 and TRBJ2-7, reads EPEVTQTPSHQVTQMGQEVILRCVPISNHLYFYWYRQILGQKVEFLVSFYNNEISEKSEIFDDQFSVERPDGSNFTLKIRSTKLEDSAMYFCASSEVGGISYEQYFGPGTRLTVT.